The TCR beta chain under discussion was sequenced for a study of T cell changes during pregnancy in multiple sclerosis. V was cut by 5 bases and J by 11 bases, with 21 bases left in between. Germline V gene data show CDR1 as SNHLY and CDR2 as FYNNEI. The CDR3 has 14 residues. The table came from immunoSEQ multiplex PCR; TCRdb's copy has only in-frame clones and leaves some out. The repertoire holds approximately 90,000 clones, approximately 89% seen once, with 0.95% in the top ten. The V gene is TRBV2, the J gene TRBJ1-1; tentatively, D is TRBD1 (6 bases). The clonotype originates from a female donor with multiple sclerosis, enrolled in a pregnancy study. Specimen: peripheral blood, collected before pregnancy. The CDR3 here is CASSPGTRGKSAFF. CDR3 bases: TGTGCCAGCAGTCCCGGGACCAGGGGAAAGTCGGCTTTCTTT.